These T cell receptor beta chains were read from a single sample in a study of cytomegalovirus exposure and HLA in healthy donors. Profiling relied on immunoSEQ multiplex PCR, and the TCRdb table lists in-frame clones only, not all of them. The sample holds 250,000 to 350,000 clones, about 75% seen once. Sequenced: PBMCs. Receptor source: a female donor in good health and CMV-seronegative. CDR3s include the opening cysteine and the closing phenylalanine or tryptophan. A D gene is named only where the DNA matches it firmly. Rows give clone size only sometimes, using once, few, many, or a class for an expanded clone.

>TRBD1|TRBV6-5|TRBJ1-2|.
CASSPALQGSYGYTF
TGTGCCAGCAGTCCAGCCCTACAGGGGAGCTATGGCTACACCTTC
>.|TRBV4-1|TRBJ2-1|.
CASSQDRGSSYNEQFF
TGCGCCAGCAGCCAAGATAGGGGAAGCTCCTACAATGAGCAGTTCTTC
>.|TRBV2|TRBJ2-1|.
CASRRDWEVGNEQFF
TGTGCCAGCAGAAGGGACTGGGAAGTGGGAAATGAGCAGTTCTTC
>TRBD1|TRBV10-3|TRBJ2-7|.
CAIKGGQGAYEQYF
TGTGCCATCAAGGGAGGACAGGGGGCATACGAGCAGTACTTC
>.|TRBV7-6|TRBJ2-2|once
CASSLAGRGNTGELFF
TGTGCCAGCAGCTTAGCCGGGCGGGGCAACACCGGGGAGCTGTTTTTT
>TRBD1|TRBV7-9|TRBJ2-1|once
CASSGRQGTSYNEQFF
TGTGCCAGCAGCGGACGACAGGGGACCTCCTACAATGAGCAGTTCTTC
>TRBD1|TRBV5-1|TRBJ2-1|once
CASSPGTGSNNEQFF
TGCGCCAGCAGCCCTGGGACAGGGAGTAACAATGAGCAGTTCTTC
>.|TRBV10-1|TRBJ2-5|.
CASSESSETQYF
TGCGCCAGCAGTGAGTCGTCGGAGACCCAGTACTTC
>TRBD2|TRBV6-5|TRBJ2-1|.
CASPPSGRANEQFF
TGTGCCAGCCCCCCCAGCGGGAGGGCTAATGAGCAGTTCTTC
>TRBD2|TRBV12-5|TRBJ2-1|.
CASGLLPIGLAGRGGYNEQFF
TGTGCTAGTGGTTTGCTCCCTATCGGACTAGCGGGGCGGGGAGGGTACAATGAGCAGTTCTTC
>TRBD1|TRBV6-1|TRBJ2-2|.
CASRKGTDTGELFF
TGTGCCAGCAGGAAGGGGACAGACACCGGGGAGCTGTTTTTT
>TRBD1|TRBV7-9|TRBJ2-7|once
CASSGGQGIDEQYF
TGTGCCAGCAGCGGTGGACAGGGGATAGACGAGCAGTACTTC
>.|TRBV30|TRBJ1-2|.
CAWTTTANYGYTF
TGTGCCTGGACCACGACAGCTAACTATGGCTACACCTTC
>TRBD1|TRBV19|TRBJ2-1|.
CASSITDRGKYNEQFF
TGTGCCAGTAGTATAACGGACAGGGGGAAGTACAATGAGCAGTTCTTC
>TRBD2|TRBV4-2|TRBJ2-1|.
CASSQDRGGTSYNEQFF
TGTGCCAGCAGCCAAGATCGGGGGGGGACTAGTTACAATGAGCAGTTCTTC
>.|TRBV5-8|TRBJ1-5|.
CASSLPRNSNQPQHF
TGTGCCAGCAGCTTGCCGCGGAATAGCAATCAGCCCCAGCATTTT
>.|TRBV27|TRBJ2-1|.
CASRHSGPGYNEQFF
TGTGCCAGCAGACACAGCGGGCCCGGGTACAATGAGCAGTTCTTC
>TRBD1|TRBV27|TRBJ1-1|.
CASSLWGQGNTEAFF
TGTGCCAGCAGTCTCTGGGGACAGGGAAACACTGAAGCTTTCTTT